This T cell receptor (beta chain) comes out of a study of radiotherapy plus CTLA-4 blockade in lung cancer. Ipilimumab CTLA-4 blockade and focal radiation were given to patients with chemo-refractory metastatic non-small-cell lung cancer. Data came from immunoSEQ multiplex PCR; TCRdb stores just in-frame clones and leaves some out. The sample contains over 95,000 clones, approximately 72% of which appear only once. CDR3 length equals 11 residues. V shed 3 bases and J shed 5 bases, with 5 bases lying between them. Germline lookup yields CDR1 SGHRS and CDR2 YFSETQ. The chain is built from TRBV5-1 and TRBJ2-5; D call uncertain. This clonotype originated in a human donor with non-small cell lung cancer who had a partial response to radiotherapy plus ipilimumab. Some clones in this sample may be carry-over from other donors' samples. The material sequenced was peripheral blood, taken from a patient treated with radiotherapy plus ipilimumab. The CDR3 DNA sequence: TGCGCCAGCAGCTGGGCGGAGACCCAGTACTTC. As protein: CASSWAETQYF.